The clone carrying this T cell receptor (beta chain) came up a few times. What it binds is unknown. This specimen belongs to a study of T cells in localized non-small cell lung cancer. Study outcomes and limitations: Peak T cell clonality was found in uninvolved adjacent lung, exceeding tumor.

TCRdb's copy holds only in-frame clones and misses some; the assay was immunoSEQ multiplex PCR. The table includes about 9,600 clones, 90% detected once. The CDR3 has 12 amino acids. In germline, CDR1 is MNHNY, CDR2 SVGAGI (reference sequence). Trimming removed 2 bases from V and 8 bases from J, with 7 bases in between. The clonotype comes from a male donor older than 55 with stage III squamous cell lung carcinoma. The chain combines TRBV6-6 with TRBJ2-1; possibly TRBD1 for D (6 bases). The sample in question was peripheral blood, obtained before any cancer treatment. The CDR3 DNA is TGTGCCAGCAGTTACGGGGGCGATGAGCAGTTCTTC. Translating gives CASSYGGDEQFF.